Listed below are T cell receptor beta chains from one sample, sequenced in a study of blood T cell repertoires in COVID-19. Sequenced by immunoSEQ multiplex PCR; TCRdb stores in-frame clones only, minus some. The sample records 90,000 to 120,000 clones, 80% to 90% being singletons. Input material: peripheral blood. These receptors all come from a man aged 60-69 years with acute or convalescent COVID-19. The CDR3 runs from the conserved cysteine through the conserved F or W. A D gene is named only where the DNA matches it firmly. The size of a clone is reported for some rows only, either as once, few or many, or as a class for expanded clones.

J gene | D gene | V gene | clone size | CDR3 DNA | CDR3 protein
TRBJ1-6 | - | TRBV28 | - | TGTGCCAGCAGTCTTGTTGGTCAGGGGTCACCCCTCCACTTT | CASSLVGQGSPLHF
TRBJ2-3 | TRBD2 | TRBV5-1 | - | TGCGCCAGCAGCTTGCCCGAGAGACTAGCGGGAGGGTCACCAGATACGCAGTATTTT | CASSLPERLAGGSPDTQYF
TRBJ2-5 | TRBD2 | TRBV7-2 | - | TGTGCCAGCAGCTTAGCGAGCGGGGGCCAAGAGACCCAGTACTTC | CASSLASGGQETQYF
TRBJ1-6 | - | TRBV9 | - | TGTGCCAGCAGCCCCGGGAGAACCTACAATTCACCCCTCCACTTT | CASSPGRTYNSPLHF
TRBJ2-7 | - | TRBV6-1 | - | TGTGCCAGCAGTGAGGTAGCCACCATCCCCTACGAGCAGTACTTC | CASSEVATIPYEQYF
TRBJ1-2 | - | TRBV7-8 | - | TGTGCCAGCAGCTTAGCGCCGGGGGGAGATGGCTACACCTTC | CASSLAPGGDGYTF
TRBJ1-1 | - | TRBV30 | once | TGTGCCTGGAGTGTTCAACGTCGGGGTGAAGCTTTCTTT | CAWSVQRRGEAFF
TRBJ2-1 | - | TRBV10-1 | - | TGCGCCAGCAGTGATGGTGGTCGGGGGAATGAGCAGTTCTTC | CASSDGGRGNEQFF
TRBJ1-5 | TRBD1 | TRBV19 | once | TGTGCCAGTAGTCACGGACAGGGAGGCAATCAGCCCCAGCATTTT | CASSHGQGGNQPQHF
TRBJ1-6 | TRBD1 | TRBV7-3 | - | TGTGCCAGCAGCTCGACAGGGGGCGCAGGGTCACCCCTCCACTTT | CASSSTGGAGSPLHF
TRBJ2-2 | - | TRBV5-8 | - | TGTGCCAGCAGCTTAACTACCGGGGAGCTGTTTTTT | CASSLTTGELFF
TRBJ1-6 | TRBD1 | TRBV19 | - | TGTGCCAGTAGCGCAGGGGGTGGTAATTCACCCCTCCACTTT | CASSAGGGNSPLHF
TRBJ1-2 | - | TRBV6-5 | - | TGTGCCAGCAGTTCGGGACAAAACCTGGGGTATGGCTACACCTTC | CASSSGQNLGYGYTF
TRBJ2-7 | TRBD1 | TRBV7-3 | - | TGTGCCAGCAGCCCAACCGGGACAGGGTCCCACGAGCAGTACTTC | CASSPTGTGSHEQYF
TRBJ1-2 | - | TRBV6-2/TRBV6-3 | - | TGTGCCAGCAGTTTCAGTCCCAGGGGTAGTGGCTACACCTTC | CASSFSPRGSGYTF
TRBJ2-5 | TRBD1 | TRBV5-5 | once | TGTGCCAGCAGCAGAGTAGATACAGGGGGCTGGGAGACCCAGTACTTC | CASSRVDTGGWETQYF
TRBJ2-3 | - | TRBV2 | - | TGTGCCAGCAGTCGTGCGGTGGCCCGGGATACGCAGTATTTT | CASSRAVARDTQYF
TRBJ1-5 | - | TRBV28 | - | TGTGCCAGCACCAACCGGAATCAGCCCCAGCATTTT | CASTNRNQPQHF
TRBJ2-7 | - | TRBV5-1 | - | TGCGCCAGCAGCCCTCGTAGACTTACCTCGGACATCACCTACGAGCAGTACTTC | CASSPRRLTSDITYEQYF
TRBJ2-2 | TRBD1 | TRBV6-6 | few | TGTGCCAGCAGTACAGGGACAGCTAACACCGGGGAGCTGTTTTTT | CASSTGTANTGELFF
TRBJ2-7 | TRBD1 | TRBV6-4 | few | TGTGCCAGCAGTCCGGGACAGGGCAATTACGAGCAGTACTTC | CASSPGQGNYEQYF
TRBJ1-1 | TRBD1 | TRBV12-5 | - | TGTGCTAGTGGCCCCCTATACAGGGGCCTTCGGGTCAACACTGAAGCTTTCTTT | CASGPLYRGLRVNTEAFF
TRBJ1-2 | TRBD1 | TRBV18 | - | TGTGCCAGCTCACTACAGGGACAGGGAGTCGACTATGGCTACACCTTC | CASSLQGQGVDYGYTF
TRBJ2-3 | - | TRBV7-2 | - | TGTGCCAGCAGCCGAGATTCGGATACGCAGTATTTT | CASSRDSDTQYF
TRBJ1-4 | TRBD1 | TRBV9 | once | TGTGCCAGCAGCCCGACAACAGGGGGCAGGGAAAAACTGTTTTTT | CASSPTTGGREKLFF
TRBJ1-4 | - | TRBV5-1 | - | TGCGCCAGCAGCCTAGGGAGTACAACTAATGAAAAACTGTTTTTT | CASSLGSTTNEKLFF
TRBJ1-5 | - | TRBV3-1/TRBV3-2 | - | TGTGCCAGCAGCCCCCTCAACGGGCCCCAGCATTTT | CASSPLNGPQHF
TRBJ2-7 | - | TRBV7-8 | - | TGTGCCAGCAGCTGGGCCAGGTCCTACGAGCAGTACTTC | CASSWARSYEQYF
TRBJ2-7 | - | TRBV6-5 | - | TGTGCCAGCAGTTACAGTGGCGGGACGTCCTACGAGCAGTACTTC | CASSYSGGTSYEQYF
TRBJ1-1 | - | TRBV5-6 | - | TGTGCCAGCAGCTTTTGGAGGTGGGATACTAACACTGAAGCTTTCTTT | CASSFWRWDTNTEAFF
TRBJ1-5 | TRBD1 | TRBV5-8 | - | TGTGCCAGCAGCTTGGCCTTGACAGGGGGCAATGGCAATCAGCCCCAGCATTTT | CASSLALTGGNGNQPQHF
TRBJ1-2 | - | TRBV6-1 | - | TGTGCCAGCAGTGAAGGTAGAGGCAGGGGCACCTATGGCTACACCTTC | CASSEGRGRGTYGYTF
TRBJ1-4 | - | TRBV18 | - | TGTGCCAGCTCACCCTCCGGACAGCCCAATGAAAAACTGTTTTTT | CASSPSGQPNEKLFF
TRBJ2-1 | TRBD2 | TRBV4-2 | - | TGTGCCAGCAGCCAAGAGGGAGCGGGGGGTGAGCAGTTCTTC | CASSQEGAGGEQFF
TRBJ2-2 | TRBD2 | TRBV5-1 | - | TGCGCCAGCAGCTTGGTGGGAGCGGGGGGCCCGAACACCGGGGAGCTGTTTTTT | CASSLVGAGGPNTGELFF
TRBJ2-7 | TRBD1 | TRBV29-1 | - | TGCAGCGTTGACGGACAGGGTTACGAGCAGTACTTC | CSVDGQGYEQYF
TRBJ2-7 | TRBD2 | TRBV6-5 | - | TGTGCCAGCAGTTTTACCTTGAGCGGGAATACCTACGAGCAGTACTTC | CASSFTLSGNTYEQYF
TRBJ2-2 | TRBD2 | TRBV27 | - | TGTGCCAGCAGTTTATTTCCAGCGGGGGGCTCCGGGGAGCTGTTTTTT | CASSLFPAGGSGELFF
TRBJ2-7 | TRBD1 | TRBV6-5 | - | TGTGCCAGCTGCGTATCGGACAGGACCTACGAGCAGTACTTC | CASCVSDRTYEQYF
TRBJ1-2 | - | TRBV19 | - | TGTGCCAGTATGCGGGGGGCAGGAGACTATGGCTACACCTTC | CASMRGAGDYGYTF
TRBJ2-1 | - | TRBV21-1 | many | TGTGCCAGCAGCATCCCCGGGACTCTAGATCCCTACAATGAGCAGTTCTTC | CASSIPGTLDPYNEQFF
TRBJ2-1 | - | TRBV20-1 | - | TGCAGTGCTGCGCCGGAGGGAGAGCAGTTCTTC | CSAAPEGEQFF
TRBJ1-2 | TRBD1 | TRBV5-1 | once | TGCGCCAGCAGCTTGGGACAGGGGGGGCTCTATGGCTACACCTTC | CASSLGQGGLYGYTF
TRBJ2-2 | - | TRBV5-1 | - | TGCGCCAGCAGCCTGGGGGGGACAATGAACACCGGGGAGCTGTTTTTT | CASSLGGTMNTGELFF
TRBJ1-2 | - | TRBV5-1 | - | TGCGCCAGCAGCTTGACTCCGGCTAACTATGGCTACACCTTC | CASSLTPANYGYTF
TRBJ1-5 | - | TRBV5-5 | - | TGTGCCAGCAGCTTGGTCCCGGGTTGGAGCAATCAGCCCCAGCATTTT | CASSLVPGWSNQPQHF
TRBJ2-3 | TRBD2 | TRBV9 | - | TGTGCCAGCAGCGTGGGACTAGCGGCTAGCACAGATACGCAGTATTTT | CASSVGLAASTDTQYF
TRBJ1-2 | TRBD1 | TRBV18 | - | TGTGCCAGCTCATTCGAGGGGGCGCGATTGAGGTATGGCTACACCTTC | CASSFEGARLRYGYTF